This is a list of T cell receptor beta chains from one sample in a study of shared clonotypes between healthy human individuals. Assay used: immunoSEQ multiplex PCR; TCRdb lists only in-frame clones, some missing. The sample carries over 150,000 clones, 65% to 70% recorded once. Sequenced input: memory CD4+ T cells sorted from blood. The receptors shown here come from a man aged 30-40 years in good health. The CDR3 runs from the conserved cysteine through the conserved F or W. Fields, in order: V gene, clone size, D gene, J gene, CDR3 DNA, CDR3 protein. A D gene is named only where the DNA matches it firmly. A clone size is listed for some rows: how often the clone was seen (once, few, many), or a class if it is expanded.

TRBV5-6	.	.	TRBJ2-2	TGTGCCAGCAGCTACCGGGACCCTCAAACCGGGGAGCTGTTTTTT	CASSYRDPQTGELFF
TRBV6-1	.	.	TRBJ1-2	TGTGCCAGCAGTACGGATGGTGAAGATGGCTACACCTTC	CASSTDGEDGYTF
TRBV5-5	.	.	TRBJ2-3	TGTGCCAGCAGCTCACTCCGTGGACAACTAGCTCCCACAGATACGCAGTATTTT	CASSSLRGQLAPTDTQYF
TRBV12-5	.	TRBD2	TRBJ2-2	TGTGCTAGTGGTCCCACGACTAGCGGGAGGTCGAACACCGGGGAGCTGTTTTTT	CASGPTTSGRSNTGELFF
TRBV6-6	.	.	TRBJ2-1	TGTGCCAGCAGTTACTCGATTCAGGGGGAGCAGTTCTTC	CASSYSIQGEQFF
TRBV29-1	.	.	TRBJ2-3	TGCAGCGTGAAAGGGTCCCCAGGGACAGATACGCAGTATTTT	CSVKGSPGTDTQYF
TRBV4-3	.	TRBD2	TRBJ2-1	TGCGCCAGCAGAGCCGGGACTAGCGGGCGAAATGAGCAGTTCTTC	CASRAGTSGRNEQFF
TRBV18	.	.	TRBJ2-7	TGTGCCAGCTCACCACGGTCCGGGAACTACGAGCAGTACTTC	CASSPRSGNYEQYF
TRBV7-9	.	.	TRBJ2-3	TGTGCCAGCAGCTTCGACAGTAGGACAGATACGCAGTATTTT	CASSFDSRTDTQYF
TRBV5-1	.	.	TRBJ1-1	TGCGCCAGCAGCCCACTGACAGGTTCTACTGAAGCTTTCTTT	CASSPLTGSTEAFF
TRBV7-8	.	TRBD1	TRBJ2-7	TGTGCCAGCGCCTCAAAGCCGGGACAGGTCCCCTACGAGCAGTACTTC	CASASKPGQVPYEQYF
TRBV30	many	.	TRBJ2-1	TGTGCCTGGAGTACCCACAATGAGCAGTTCTTC	CAWSTHNEQFF
TRBV7-8	few	TRBD1	TRBJ1-1	TGTGCCAGCAGCCGACACAGGGGGCTCACTGAAGCTTTCTTT	CASSRHRGLTEAFF
TRBV7-9	.	.	TRBJ2-3	TGTGCCAGCAGCTTATTGATCTCAGGCAGCACAGATACGCAGTATTTT	CASSLLISGSTDTQYF
TRBV5-1	once	TRBD1	TRBJ2-2	TGCGCCAGCAGCTTAGGGACAGGGGGCTCGAACACCGGGGAGCTGTTTTTT	CASSLGTGGSNTGELFF
TRBV7-2	few	TRBD1	TRBJ2-7	TGTGCCAGCAGCTCCCGCGGGACAGGGGACAGGTACGAGCAGTACTTC	CASSSRGTGDRYEQYF
TRBV6-5	.	.	TRBJ2-3	TGTGCCAGCAGGCACACGCTTGGGAGCACAGATACGCAGTATTTT	CASRHTLGSTDTQYF
TRBV18	.	.	TRBJ1-1	TGTGCCAGCTCATCCACTATAGGCGGACAGAAAAACACTGAAGCTTTCTTT	CASSSTIGGQKNTEAFF
TRBV11-2	.	.	TRBJ2-1	TGTGCCAGCAGCTTAACTAGAATGGAGTACAATGAGCAGTTCTTC	CASSLTRMEYNEQFF
TRBV15	.	.	TRBJ1-5	TGTGCCACCAGCTGGACAGTTTATCAGCCCCAGCATTTT	CATSWTVYQPQHF
TRBV6-4	once	.	TRBJ1-4	TGTGCCCTCATGGGACGGACTACTGAAAAACTGTTTTTT	CALMGRTTEKLFF
TRBV10-2	few	TRBD1	TRBJ2-5	TGCGCCAGCAGTGCTCCGGGACAGGGGAAAGAGACCCAGTACTTC	CASSAPGQGKETQYF
TRBV5-1	.	.	TRBJ2-2	TGCGCCAGCAGCGGCTACTGGGACCACACCGGGGAGCTGTTTTTT	CASSGYWDHTGELFF
TRBV6-6	.	.	TRBJ1-1	TGTGCCATTTACCTTGAAGGGGGAAACACTGAAGCTTTCTTT	CAIYLEGGNTEAFF
TRBV7-9	.	TRBD1	TRBJ1-5	TGTGCCAGCAGCTTAGTTGGACAGGGTAATCAGCCCCAGCATTTT	CASSLVGQGNQPQHF
TRBV7-9	.	.	TRBJ1-1	TGTGCCAGCAGCTTAAGTATAAACACTGAAGCTTTCTTT	CASSLSINTEAFF
TRBV29-1	.	.	TRBJ1-1	TGCAGCGTTGAAGGGCGAATGAACACTGAAGCTTTCTTT	CSVEGRMNTEAFF
TRBV27	.	TRBD2	TRBJ2-3	TGTGCCAGCAGCGGGAGGAGGGCAGATACGCAGTATTTT	CASSGRRADTQYF
TRBV14	.	TRBD2	TRBJ2-1	TGTGCCAGCAGCCACAGATCCGGGACTAGCGGCAGGAATGAGCAGTTCTTC	CASSHRSGTSGRNEQFF
TRBV18	.	.	TRBJ2-7	TGTGCCAGCTCACCACTTAAAACAGGGTACGAGCAGTACTTC	CASSPLKTGYEQYF
TRBV5-1	.	.	TRBJ2-7	TGCGCCAGCAGCTTTAACCCGGGACACAGCAACGAGCAGTACTTC	CASSFNPGHSNEQYF
TRBV5-3	.	TRBD2	TRBJ2-1	TGTGCCAGATTTTCCCTTGGGGCTAGCGGGAAGGTATACAATGAGCAGTTCTTC	CARFSLGASGKVYNEQFF
TRBV20-1	.	.	TRBJ2-1	TGCAGTGGGGGCTTGGGTGAGCAGTTCTTC	CSGGLGEQFF
TRBV7-2	.	.	TRBJ2-2	TGTGCCAGCAGCTTAAGTTCAGGGAACACCGGGGAGCTGTTTTTT	CASSLSSGNTGELFF
TRBV5-6	.	TRBD2	TRBJ2-2	TGTGCCAGCAGCGCGGGACTAGCGGGAAACACCGGGGAGCTGTTTTTT	CASSAGLAGNTGELFF
TRBV6-1	.	.	TRBJ2-7	TGTGCCAGCAGTGAATGGACACGCTCACCTAGTCCGCAGTACTTC	CASSEWTRSPSPQYF
TRBV5-1	.	.	TRBJ2-1	TGCGCCAGCAGCCGGGGATCGGGGAATGAGCAGTTCTTC	CASSRGSGNEQFF
TRBV28	.	.	TRBJ1-5	TGTGCCAGCAGTCCCCCCGCGCAGGGCGGAAATCAGCCCCAGCATTTT	CASSPPAQGGNQPQHF
TRBV7-9	.	TRBD1	TRBJ2-5	TGTGCCAGCAGCGCCATCGGACAGGGTGGAGAGACCCAGTACTTC	CASSAIGQGGETQYF
TRBV11-3	.	.	TRBJ2-3	TGTGCCAGCAGCTTAGATCGACGGGGGGATACGCAGTATTTT	CASSLDRRGDTQYF
TRBV28	.	.	TRBJ1-2	TGTGCCAGCACCCGAAGTCTTTACTATGGCTACACCTTC	CASTRSLYYGYTF
TRBV27	.	TRBD2	TRBJ2-1	TGTGCCAGCAGTCCCTTCGGACTAGCGGGAGGGTATGAGCAGTTCTTC	CASSPFGLAGGYEQFF
TRBV10-3	few	TRBD2	TRBJ2-7	TGTGCCGCGTCGAATCTAGCGGGAGATTACGAGCAGTACTTC	CAASNLAGDYEQYF
TRBV28	once	.	TRBJ2-2	TGTGCCAGCAGTGGATATGCCGGGACATTGAACACCGGGGAGCTGTTTTTT	CASSGYAGTLNTGELFF
TRBV6-5	few	.	TRBJ1-2	TGTGCCAGCAGCACAGTGGGGAAGGGGTATGGCTACACCTTC	CASSTVGKGYGYTF
TRBV27	.	TRBD2	TRBJ2-1	TGTGCCAGCAGTTTATCGGTAGCGGGAGTCGCCAACAATGAGCAGTTCTTC	CASSLSVAGVANNEQFF
TRBV18	.	TRBD1	TRBJ2-7	TGTGCCAGCTCAATAAAACAGGGGGGCTACGAGCAGTACTTC	CASSIKQGGYEQYF
TRBV6-5	.	.	TRBJ2-7	TGTGCCAGCAGTTCCGTCACCTACGAGCAGTACTTC	CASSSVTYEQYF
TRBV5-1	.	.	TRBJ1-4	TGCGCCAGCAGCCCCGGGACGGTTACTAATGAAAAACTGTTTTTT	CASSPGTVTNEKLFF
TRBV28	few	.	TRBJ1-5	TGTGCCAGCAGGGGGAGGGGGTACAATCAGCCCCAGCATTTT	CASRGRGYNQPQHF
TRBV5-1	.	TRBD2	TRBJ2-5	TGCGCCAGCAGCGGGAGGACTAGCGGGAGGGCGTGGGTGCAAGAGACCCAGTACTTC	CASSGRTSGRAWVQETQYF